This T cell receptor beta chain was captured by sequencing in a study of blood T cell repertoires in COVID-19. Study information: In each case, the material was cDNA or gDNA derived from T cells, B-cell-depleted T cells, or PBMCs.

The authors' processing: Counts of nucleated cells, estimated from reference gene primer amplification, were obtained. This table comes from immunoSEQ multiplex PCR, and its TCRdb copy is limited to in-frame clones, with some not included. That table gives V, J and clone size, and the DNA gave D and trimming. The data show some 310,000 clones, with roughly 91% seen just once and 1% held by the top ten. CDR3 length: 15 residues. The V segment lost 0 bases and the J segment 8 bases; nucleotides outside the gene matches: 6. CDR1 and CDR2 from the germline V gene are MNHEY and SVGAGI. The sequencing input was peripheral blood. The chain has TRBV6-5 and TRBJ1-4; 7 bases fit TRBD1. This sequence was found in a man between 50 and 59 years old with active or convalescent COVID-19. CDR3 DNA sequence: TGTGCCAGCAGTTACTCGAGACAGGGAGAGGAAAAACTGTTTTTT. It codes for CASSYSRQGEEKLFF.